Below are 18 T cell receptor beta chains sequenced from a single sample in a study of radiation and T cells in renal cell carcinoma (dated by TCRdb to 2020 to 2022). The library relied on the immunoSEQ multiplex PCR assay. In its TCRdb copy, this immuneACCESS table keeps in-frame sequences only and misses some clones. Where compared with another copy, unresolved V genes explain less than half of these, and the others have no known cause. A total of about 120,000 clones appear in this sample, roughly four fifths of them only once. The top ten constitute over 1.5% of the sample. The sample's time point label is to be understood as: blood 2 weeks post-SBRT. The sample's treatment or condition label, in plain terms: 15 Gy SBRT to primary tumor, nephrectomy 4 weeks later. The material sequenced was blood, taken from a patient whose treatment included radiotherapy and nephrectomy. Source of these receptors: a woman aged 60-70 years with renal cell carcinoma.

This clone has a single count. This sequence joins TRBV6-1 and TRBJ2-5; D ambiguous. CDR1 and CDR2 (germline): MNHNS, SASEGT. This CDR3 comprises 14 residues. Between the trimmed V and J ends, which lost 7 bases and 0 bases, there was a span of 12 bases. The CDR3 DNA reads as TGTGCCAGCAAGGTATACCCGTACCAAGAGACCCAGTACTTC. Residues: CASKVYPYQETQYF.

The genes are TRBV6-5 and TRBJ1-6; D remains unclear. This CDR3 comprises 13 residues. Trimming cost V 2 bases and J 13 bases, with 12 bases left between them. Germline V gene lookup returns CDR1 MNHEY and CDR2 SVGAGI. The CDR3 nucleotides read TGTGCCAGCAGTTACGGCGCAAAGGGTCCCCTCCACTTT. Protein: CASSYGAKGPLHF.

This CDR3 is CASSLVYGANVLTF. In DNA, the CDR3 is TGCGCCAGCAGCTTGGTTTATGGGGCCAACGTCCTGACTTTC. The chain combines TRBV5-1 with TRBJ2-6; D remains ambiguous. The CDR3 runs 14 residues. V lost 0 bases and J lost 3, with 4 bases in between. The germline CDR1 and CDR2 sequences are SGHRS and YFSETQ.

The gene calls are TRBV28 and TRBJ2-7; D call uncertain. This CDR3 contains 14 residues. The V and J ends lost 3 bases and 0 bases respectively, with 9 bases between them. Germline CDR1 is MDHEN and CDR2 is SYDVKM. In DNA, the CDR3 is TGTGCCAGCAGTTTCCGGTTGAGCTCCTACGAGCAGTACTTC. This sequence encodes CASSFRLSSYEQYF.

J is TRBJ1-2 and V is TRBV19, with D unresolved. The CDR3 loop spans 14 amino acids. The V end lost 1 base, the J end lost 4 bases, and 10 bases lay between the germline ends. Germline V gene lookup returns CDR1 LNHDA and CDR2 SQIVND (reference sequence). The CDR3 spells CASSIGTEVYGYTF. In DNA, the CDR3 is TGTGCCAGTAGTATAGGGACGGAAGTCTATGGCTACACCTTC.

This clone was picked up a small number of times. V and J are TRBV30 and TRBJ2-3; 12 bases line up with TRBD2. Germline V gene lookup returns CDR1 GTSNPN and CDR2 SVGIG (reference sequence). The CDR3 spans 15 residues. V lost 3 bases to trimming and J lost 0 bases; unmatched junction nucleotides: 1. As DNA, the CDR3 is TGTGCCTGGAGGACTAGCGGGAGTAGCACAGATACGCAGTATTTT. Translating it yields CAWRTSGSSTDTQYF.

This clone was recorded at least ten times. This chain joins TRBV14 and TRBJ2-7; D possibly corresponds to TRBD1 (7 bases). Germline CDR1 SGHDN, CDR2 FVKESK. V was cut by 2 bases and J by 0 bases, with 17 bases left in between. There are 17 residues in the CDR3. CDR3 sequence reads: CASSQYPPGDSSYEQYF. The CDR3 bases are TGTGCCAGCAGCCAATACCCCCCGGGGGACAGCTCCTACGAGCAGTACTTC.

The DNA for the CDR3 is TGTGCCAGCAGTGAACGGGACAGTAGCAATCAGCCCCAGCATTTT. Translating it yields CASSERDSSNQPQHF. This chain joins TRBV28 and TRBJ1-5, with TRBD1 matching over 7 bases. This CDR3 comprises 15 residues. Looked up from germline, CDR1 is MDHEN and CDR2 is SYDVKM. V shed 5 bases, J shed 0 bases, and the junction held 4 bases outside the gene matches. Full variable domain (outside the CDR3, taken from reference TRBV28 and TRBJ1-5): DVKVTQSSRYLVKRTGEKVFLECVQDMDHENMFWYRQDPGLGLRLIYFSYDVKMKEKGDIPEGYSVSREKKERFSLILESASTNQTSMYLCASSERDSSNQPQHFGDGTRLSIL.

The chain employs TRBV6-5 and TRBJ1-5; tentatively, D is TRBD1 (5 bases). The V gene's germline CDR1 is MNHEY and CDR2 SVGAGI. Between the trimmed V and J ends, which lost 6 bases and 5 bases, there was a span of 11 bases. The CDR3 has 13 residues. Here the CDR3 reads CASRIQEDQPQHF. CDR3 nucleotide sequence: TGTGCCAGCAGGATACAGGAAGATCAGCCCCAGCATTTT.

V usage is TRBV5-1 and J usage is TRBJ2-3, with D perhaps TRBD1 (5 bases). V shed 0 bases and J shed 3 bases, with 11 bases lying between them. This CDR3 has 15 residues. Germline V gene data show CDR1 as SGHRS and CDR2 as YFSETQ. The CDR3 is CASSLEGRVTDTQYF. The CDR3 coding sequence is TGCGCCAGCAGCTTGGAGGGCAGGGTGACAGATACGCAGTATTTT. Full variable domain (rest looked up from reference TRBV5-1 and TRBJ2-3): KAGVTQTPRYLIKTRGQQVTLSCSPISGHRSVSWYQQTPGQGLQFLFEYFSETQRNKGNFPGRFSGRQFSNSRSEMNVSTLELGDSALYLCASSLEGRVTDTQYFGPGTRLTVL.

This chain joins TRBV28 and TRBJ2-1; D is possibly TRBD1 (6 bases). This CDR3 region has 15 residues. Trimming took 4 bases from V and 6 from J, leaving 16 bases between them. The germline V gene has CDR1 MDHEN and CDR2 SYDVKM. In DNA form, the CDR3 reads TGTGCCAGCAGTTCGACAGGAGATGGGCGCAATGAGCAGTTCTTC. This encodes CASSSTGDGRNEQFF.

This clone was counted a single time. The V call is TRBV7-6, the J call TRBJ2-2; 14 bases map to TRBD2. Germline V gene data show CDR1 as SGHVS and CDR2 as FNYEAQ. The CDR3 contains 16 residues. After removal of 6 bases from V and 1 base from J, the junction contained 1 base not matched to a gene. CDR3 nucleotides: TGTGCCAGCAGGGGACTAGCGGGGGTGAACACCGGGGAGCTGTTTTTT. Translated: CASRGLAGVNTGELFF.

This chain joins TRBV5-6 and TRBJ1-1, with 8 bases identical to TRBD1. The germline CDR1 and CDR2 sequences are SGHDT and YYEEEE. CDR3 length equals 15 residues. Unmatched junction bases numbered 5, after V lost 0 bases and J lost 4 bases. CDR3: CASSLGTGSITEAFF. DNA of the CDR3: TGTGCCAGCAGCTTGGGGACAGGGAGTATCACTGAAGCTTTCTTT.

In the case of this clone: Other DNA variants within this sample encode the same CDR3. J is TRBJ2-7 and V is TRBV5-5; 7 positions match TRBD1. The germline V gene encodes CDR1 SGHKS and CDR2 YYEKEE (reference sequence). There are 12 residues in the CDR3. V dropped 2 bases and J dropped 5; count of bases not matched to a gene: 1. In nucleotides, the CDR3 is TGTGCCAGCAGCTTCACAGGGGACGAGCAGTACTTC. It is translated as CASSFTGDEQYF.

The V and J genes are TRBV11-2 and TRBJ1-1, with D maybe TRBD1 (5 bases). The germline gives CDR1 SGHAT, CDR2 FQNNGV. V lost 7 bases to trimming and J lost 0 bases, with 12 bases between them. This CDR3 has 14 amino acids. CDR3 in DNA: TGTGCCAGCACCGTCGGCAGGGTGAACACTGAAGCTTTCTTT. Amino acids: CASTVGRVNTEAFF.

This clone was counted once. The rearrangement uses TRBV28 and TRBJ2-7, with D possibly being TRBD2 (7 bases). V gave up 4 bases and J gave up 2 bases, with 21 bases separating them. Germline V gives CDR1 MDHEN, CDR2 SYDVKM. This CDR3 comprises 17 residues. CDR3 bases: TGTGCCAGCAGTTCAGGCGTAGGGGGGGGCTATCCCTACGAGCAGTACTTC. It translates to CASSSGVGGGYPYEQYF.

J is TRBJ2-5 and V is TRBV6-6; D could derive from TRBD1 or TRBD2 (5 bases each). The CDR3 sequence is 14 residues long. Germline CDR1 is MNHNY and CDR2 is SVGAGI (reference sequence). Trimming cost V 8 bases and J 5 bases, with 18 bases left between them. CDR3 sequence reads: CASGATSGGETQYF. The CDR3 DNA sequence: TGTGCCAGCGGGGCAACTTCGGGCGGGGAGACCCAGTACTTC.

This clone was seen only a few times. Other DNA sequences in this specimen translate into the identical CDR3. The chain joins TRBV7-6 to TRBJ2-2, with D uncertain. Germline V gives CDR1 SGHVS, CDR2 FNYEAQ. The CDR3 spans 13 residues. The ends were cut back, 2 bases at V and 5 bases at J, with 6 bases in the middle. CDR3 nucleotide sequence: TGTGCCAGCAGCTTATCTGGGACCGGGGAGCTGTTTTTT. Translating it yields CASSLSGTGELFF.